These T cell receptor beta chains were read from a single sample in a study of cytomegalovirus exposure and HLA in healthy donors. Data came from immunoSEQ multiplex PCR; TCRdb stores just in-frame clones and leaves some out. The table records 150,000 to 200,000 clones, 79% of them present only once. The material sequenced was PBMCs. Receptor source: a woman in her forties in good health and CMV-seronegative. Both conserved end residues are trimmed from each CDR3.

j_call	cdr3_length	v_call	cdr3_aa
TRBJ1-1	15	TRBV4-2	ASSPGQVGDRNTEAF
TRBJ2-1	12	TRBV28	ASSPAGEVNEQF
TRBJ1-5	14	TRBV7-8	ASSPQPGYSNQPQH
TRBJ2-7	16	TRBV7-6	ASSFHLAGESVPYEQY
TRBJ1-2	12	TRBV19	ASSINRDSYGYT
TRBJ1-2	12	TRBV10-3	AIAAGITNYGYT
TRBJ2-6	14	TRBV6-4	ASSRRGGSGANVLT
TRBJ1-2	9	TRBV19	ASSIGGQET
TRBJ1-2	13	TRBV7-6	ASSLGRGRNYGYT
TRBJ2-1	16	TRBV21-1	ASSKATLAGGSYNEQF
TRBJ1-5	12	TRBV27	ASKSGGYDQPQH
TRBJ2-2	12	TRBV7-3	ASSSAGPGGELF
TRBJ1-1	13	TRBV19	ASSTRVRGSTEAF
TRBJ2-6	16	TRBV5-5	ASSLGQAEASGANVLT
TRBJ2-5	10	TRBV11-2	ASSPRQETQY
TRBJ1-1	14	TRBV11-2	ASSSRQGLHYTEAF
TRBJ2-7	15	TRBV4-1	ASSQGGSGRSSYEQY
TRBJ1-2	12	TRBV6-1	ASRTTGERSGYT
TRBJ1-1	13	TRBV5-1	ASSRSDRLNTEAF
TRBJ1-4	11	TRBV7-6	ASSPSGQQKLF
TRBJ2-7	12	TRBV30	AWSVLTGVGEQY
TRBJ2-2	13	TRBV5-1	ASSRTGGGTGELF
TRBJ1-4	12	TRBV19	ASSATVTNEKLF
TRBJ2-1	13	TRBV27	ASSLNFYRGNEQF
TRBJ2-1	13	TRBV6-6	ASLTSGKWYNEQF
TRBJ1-2	11	TRBV25-1	ASGDRGQGGYT
TRBJ1-4	12	TRBV30	AWGQLTTNEKLF
TRBJ1-1	14	TRBV6-5	ASSYSRQGLNTEAF
TRBJ1-5	8	TRBV15	ATGGQPQH
TRBJ2-7	11	TRBV2	ASKQVTPYEQY
TRBJ1-1	12	TRBV5-1	ASSLDRVATEAF
TRBJ2-3	11	TRBV11-3	ASSLPSTDTQY
TRBJ1-2	11	TRBV5-6	ASSLDRGYGYT
TRBJ2-5	15	TRBV29-1	SVEDLLGGALGETQY
TRBJ2-3	12	TRBV7-2	ASSLDAGADTQY
TRBJ2-7	11	TRBV7-9	ASNGDRIYEQY
TRBJ2-7	12	TRBV28	ASALLAGDHEQY
TRBJ1-6	12	TRBV5-1	ASPGQGANSPLH
TRBJ1-2	13	TRBV6-1	ASSPSQGWGYGYT
TRBJ1-2	15	TRBV15	ATSRVPRLTGVGGYT
TRBJ1-3	16	TRBV5-5	ASSLVSGTLSSGNTIY
TRBJ1-2	11	TRBV5-6	ASSPGTGNGYT
TRBJ2-1	13	TRBV2	ASKRAEGRGNEQF
TRBJ1-1	11	TRBV5-1	ASSYPGGTEAF
TRBJ2-3	11	TRBV29-1	SESTGMTDTQY
TRBJ1-4	12	TRBV5-5	ASSLDRGGEKLF
TRBJ2-7	12	TRBV13	ASSSRDSTYEQY
TRBJ2-2	14	TRBV4-1	ASSQVAGVINGELF
NA	13	TRBV27	ASSSGARISYEQY
TRBJ1-1	12	TRBV18	ASSWTGMNTEAF
TRBJ1-2	10	TRBV2	ASSRDSSGYT
TRBJ2-5	15	TRBV5-4	ASSLGLAGGGGETQY
TRBJ2-1	12	TRBV29-1	SAPSDRANNEQF
TRBJ2-1	16	TRBV15	ATSRDGSRWTSYNEQF